This TCR beta chain was captured in a study of cytomegalovirus exposure and HLA in healthy donors. Findings and limits, study-wide: Subsequent analysis found a tendency for first-cohort TCR clusters to co-occur within the 95 to 150 validation repertoires. Most TCR sequences proved rare, with some public TCRs found in many donors. The classifier reportedly diagnosed cytomegalovirus status with high specificity and sensitivity.

Generated by immunoSEQ multiplex PCR, the TCRdb table keeps only in-frame clones and is missing some. In the table there are 130,000 or so clones, about nine tenths of which are singletons. Comment on this clone: Antigen specificity is unknown.

The sample was PBMCs. The TCR originated in a man aged 25 to 40 in good health and CMV-seronegative.

The CDR3 sequence: CASSVETGTNEKLFF. The CDR3 region has the DNA TGTGCCAGCAGTGTTGAGACAGGTACTAATGAAAAACTGTTTTTT. The V call is TRBV6-1, the J call TRBJ1-4, with D possibly matching TRBD1 (6 bases). The CDR3 is 15 residues long. V lost 4 bases and J lost 2, with 11 bases in between. CDR1 and CDR2 from the germline V gene are MNHNS and SASEGT.